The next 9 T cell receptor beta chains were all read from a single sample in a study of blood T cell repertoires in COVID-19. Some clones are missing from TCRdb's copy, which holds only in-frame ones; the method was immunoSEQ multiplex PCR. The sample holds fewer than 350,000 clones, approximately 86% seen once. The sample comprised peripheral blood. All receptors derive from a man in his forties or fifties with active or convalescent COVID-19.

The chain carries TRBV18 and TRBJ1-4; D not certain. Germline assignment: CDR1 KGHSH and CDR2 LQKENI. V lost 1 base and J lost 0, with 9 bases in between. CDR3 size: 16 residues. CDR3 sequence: CASSPLSGTTNEKLFF. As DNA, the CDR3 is TGTGCCAGCTCACCACTATCGGGGACAACTAATGAAAAACTGTTTTTT.

The CDR3 DNA reads as TGTGCCAGCACCCATTCCCCCTACGAGCAGTACTTC. Its protein product is CASTHSPYEQYF. The chain is built from TRBV12-3 or TRBV12-4 and TRBJ2-7; unclear D gene. This CDR3 region has 12 residues. Trimming took 7 bases from V and 2 from J, leaving 9 bases between them.

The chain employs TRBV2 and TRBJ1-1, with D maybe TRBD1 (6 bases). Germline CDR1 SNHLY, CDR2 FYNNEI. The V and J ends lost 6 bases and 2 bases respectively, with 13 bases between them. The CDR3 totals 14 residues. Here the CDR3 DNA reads TGTGCCAGCAGGCCAATACAGGGAAACACTGAAGCTTTCTTT. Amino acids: CASRPIQGNTEAFF.

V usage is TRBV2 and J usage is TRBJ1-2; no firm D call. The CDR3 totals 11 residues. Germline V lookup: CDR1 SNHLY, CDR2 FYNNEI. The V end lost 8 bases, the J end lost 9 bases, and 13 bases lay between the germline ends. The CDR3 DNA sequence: TGTGCCAGCGGACTTGGATTTAGCTACACCTTC. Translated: CASGLGFSYTF.

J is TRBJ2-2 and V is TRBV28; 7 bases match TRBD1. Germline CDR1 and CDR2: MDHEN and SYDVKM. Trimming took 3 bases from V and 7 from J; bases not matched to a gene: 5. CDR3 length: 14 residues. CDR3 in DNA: TGTGCCAGCAGTTTGGTCGACAGGGTCGGGGAGCTGTTTTTT. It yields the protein CASSLVDRVGELFF. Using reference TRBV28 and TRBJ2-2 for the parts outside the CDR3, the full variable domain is DVKVTQSSRYLVKRTGEKVFLECVQDMDHENMFWYRQDPGLGLRLIYFSYDVKMKEKGDIPEGYSVSREKKERFSLILESASTNQTSMYLCASSLVDRVGELFFGEGSRLTVL.

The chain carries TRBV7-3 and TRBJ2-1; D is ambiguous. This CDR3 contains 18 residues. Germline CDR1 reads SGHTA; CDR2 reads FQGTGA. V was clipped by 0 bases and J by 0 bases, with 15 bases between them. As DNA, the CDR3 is TGTGCCAGCAGCTTAACTCCCCTTGCGAGGAGCTCCTACAATGAGCAGTTCTTC. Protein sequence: CASSLTPLARSSYNEQFF. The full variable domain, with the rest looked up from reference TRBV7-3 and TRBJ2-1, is GAGVSQTPSNKVTEKGKYVELRCDPISGHTALYWYRQSLGQGPEFLIYFQGTGAADDSGLPNDRFFAVRPEGSVSTLKIQRTERGDSAVYLCASSLTPLARSSYNEQFFGPGTRLTVL.

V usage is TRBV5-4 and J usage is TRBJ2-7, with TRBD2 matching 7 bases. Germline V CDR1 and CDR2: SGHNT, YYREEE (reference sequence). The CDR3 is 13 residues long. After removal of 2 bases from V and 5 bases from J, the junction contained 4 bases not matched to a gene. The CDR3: CASSFGTNNEQYF. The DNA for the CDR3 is TGTGCCAGCAGCTTCGGGACTAACAACGAGCAGTACTTC.

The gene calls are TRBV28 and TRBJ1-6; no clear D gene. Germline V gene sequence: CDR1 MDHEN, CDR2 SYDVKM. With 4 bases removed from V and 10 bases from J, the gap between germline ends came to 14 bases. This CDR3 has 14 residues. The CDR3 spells CASSSPFNGSPLHF. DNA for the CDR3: TGTGCCAGCAGTTCTCCTTTTAACGGGTCACCCCTCCACTTT.

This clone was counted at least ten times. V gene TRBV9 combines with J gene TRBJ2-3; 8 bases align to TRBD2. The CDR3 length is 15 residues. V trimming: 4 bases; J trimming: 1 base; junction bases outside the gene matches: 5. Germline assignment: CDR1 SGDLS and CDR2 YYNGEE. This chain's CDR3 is CASSPTSGGTDTQYF. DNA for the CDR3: TGTGCCAGCAGCCCCACTAGCGGTGGCACAGATACGCAGTATTTT.